A selection of T cell receptor beta chains follows, all from one sample in a study of blood T cell repertoires in COVID-19. Only in-frame clones appear in the TCRdb table, and some are missing; sequencing was by immunoSEQ multiplex PCR. The sample lists approximately 200,000 clones; more than 85% were seen once. The material sequenced was peripheral blood. Receptors were obtained from a man between 25 and 39 years old with acute or convalescent COVID-19. Each CDR3 is given without its conserved first and last residue.

TRBV30 | ASAGGIGNTIY
TRBV5-1 | ASSLQGGSYEQY
TRBV11-2 | ASSTSYSYNSPLH
TRBV5-4 | ASSLAGVVVGEQY
TRBV5-6 | ASSLAAGNNQPQH
TRBV30 | AYSVVGNTIY
TRBV4-1 | ASSPGQGENEQF
TRBV5-5 | ASSVLGTDINYGYT
TRBV6-5 | ASMSRLPLREQY
TRBV28 | ASSSIYRGIGTEAF
TRBV3-1/TRBV3-2 | ASSWRGTKPDTQY
TRBV5-1 | ASSWSGMNTEAF
TRBV29-1 | SKKKGGNYT
TRBV11-1 | ASSPLWERTFNEQF
TRBV9 | ASSKGLERGSSTDTQY
TRBV30 | AWSVRRTSGRSGELF
TRBV6-5 | ASSYSSGLEQPQH
TRBV11-2 | ASSFFGANVLT
TRBV5-5 | ASSLAGTSGRSSYEQY
TRBV7-9 | ASSYEGRSGANVLT
TRBV2 | ASRRDGVGNYGYT
TRBV5-1 | ASSPYTGSSTDTQY
TRBV28 | ASSTSGIRVEQY
TRBV6-4 | ASSPCRDYTYEQY
TRBV15 | ATSRNSRGYNQPQH
TRBV7-3 | ASSLMTSGGQETQY
TRBV6-5 | ASSTQGIANYGYT
TRBV27 | ASSLNRNSPLH
TRBV5-6 | ASRRGAGSTDTQY
TRBV11-2 | ASSLLGGQGLTYEQY
TRBV27 | ASTRDSSTGGYT
TRBV9 | ASSRQGNTIY
TRBV6-6 | AILSLGQGGAQY
TRBV5-4 | ASRPDRASLYEQY
TRBV11-2 | ASSLGGGESSYEQY
TRBV6-2/TRBV6-3 | ASSSFSSYNEQF
TRBV5-1 | ASSLGQGADGYT
TRBV28 | ASSLPQDSLNSPLH
TRBV28 | ASSPLEAGGETQY
TRBV28 | ASFPGGWRLLSNQPQH
TRBV15 | ATSLGTSRGTEAF
TRBV28 | ASIGREPSYEQY
TRBV27 | ASRAGGRLYEQY
TRBV5-1 | ASSLGTGHQPQH
TRBV19 | ASSTPDRHGGLF
TRBV15 | ATSGWAGSTDTQY